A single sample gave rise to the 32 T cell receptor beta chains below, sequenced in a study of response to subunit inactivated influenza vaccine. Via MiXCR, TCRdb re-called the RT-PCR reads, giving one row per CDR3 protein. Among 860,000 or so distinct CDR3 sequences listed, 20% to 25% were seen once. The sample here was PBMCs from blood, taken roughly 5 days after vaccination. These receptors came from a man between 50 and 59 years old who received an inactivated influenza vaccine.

CDR3 protein: CASSQGLAGGIYEQYF. The CDR3 nucleotides are TGTGCCAGCAGCCAAGGTCTAGCGGGAGGGATCTACGAGCAGTACTTC. The rearrangement joins TRBV4-2 to TRBJ2-7; 12 positions match TRBD2. The CDR3 is made up of 16 amino acids. V lost 1 base and J lost 3; bases outside the gene matches: 4. The germline gives CDR1 LGHNA, CDR2 YNFKEQ.

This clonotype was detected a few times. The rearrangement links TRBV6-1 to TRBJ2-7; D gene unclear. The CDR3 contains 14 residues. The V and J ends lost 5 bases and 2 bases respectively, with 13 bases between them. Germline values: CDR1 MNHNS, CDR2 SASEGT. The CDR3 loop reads CASSTARVPYEQYF. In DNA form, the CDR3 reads TGTGCCAGCAGTACAGCAAGGGTACCCTACGAGCAGTACTTC.

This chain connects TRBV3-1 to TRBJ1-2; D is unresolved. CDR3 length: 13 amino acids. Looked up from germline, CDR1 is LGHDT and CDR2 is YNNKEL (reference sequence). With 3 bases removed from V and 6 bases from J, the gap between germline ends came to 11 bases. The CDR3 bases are TGTGCCAGCAGCCATTATCAAGGGAATGGCTACACCTTC. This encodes CASSHYQGNGYTF. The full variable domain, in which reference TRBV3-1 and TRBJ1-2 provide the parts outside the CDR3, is DTAVSQTPKYLVTQMGNDKSIKCEQNLGHDTMYWYKQDSKKFLKIMFSYNNKELIINETVPNRFSPKSPDKAHLNLHINSLELGDSAVYFCASSHYQGNGYTFGSGTRLTVV.

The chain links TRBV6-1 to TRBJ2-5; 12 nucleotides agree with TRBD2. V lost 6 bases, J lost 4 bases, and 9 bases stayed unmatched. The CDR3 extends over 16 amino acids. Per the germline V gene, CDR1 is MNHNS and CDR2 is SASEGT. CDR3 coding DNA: TGTGCCAGCAGGAGTACTAGCGGGAGGACTGTAGAGACCCAGTACTTC. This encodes CASRSTSGRTVETQYF.

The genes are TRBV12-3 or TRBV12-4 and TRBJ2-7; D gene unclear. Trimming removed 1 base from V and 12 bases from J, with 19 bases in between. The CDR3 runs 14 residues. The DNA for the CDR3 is TGTGCCAGCAGTTTAGACGTCAGGTATGGAGTCCGGTACTTC. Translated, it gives CASSLDVRYGVRYF.

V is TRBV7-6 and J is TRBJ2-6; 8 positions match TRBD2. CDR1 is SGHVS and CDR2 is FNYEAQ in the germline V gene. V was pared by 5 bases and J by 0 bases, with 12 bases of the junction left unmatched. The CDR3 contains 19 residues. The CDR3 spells CASSTGFGTRVSGANVLTF. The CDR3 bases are TGTGCCAGCAGCACCGGGTTCGGGACTAGGGTCTCTGGGGCCAACGTCCTGACTTTC.

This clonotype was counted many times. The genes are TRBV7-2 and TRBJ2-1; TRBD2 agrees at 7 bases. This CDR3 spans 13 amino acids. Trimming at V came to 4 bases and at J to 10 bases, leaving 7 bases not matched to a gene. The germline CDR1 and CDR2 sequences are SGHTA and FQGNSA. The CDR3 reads CASSSLAGLEQFF. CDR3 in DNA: TGTGCCAGCAGCTCCCTCGCGGGACTAGAGCAGTTCTTC.

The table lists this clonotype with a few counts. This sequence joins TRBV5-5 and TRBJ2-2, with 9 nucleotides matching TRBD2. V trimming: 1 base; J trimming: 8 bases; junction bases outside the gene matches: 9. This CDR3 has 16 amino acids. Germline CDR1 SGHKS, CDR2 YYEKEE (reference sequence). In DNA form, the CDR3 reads TGTGCCAGCAGCTTGCCGGCTAGCGGGACGGGGGGGGAGCTGTTTTTT. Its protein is CASSLPASGTGGELFF.

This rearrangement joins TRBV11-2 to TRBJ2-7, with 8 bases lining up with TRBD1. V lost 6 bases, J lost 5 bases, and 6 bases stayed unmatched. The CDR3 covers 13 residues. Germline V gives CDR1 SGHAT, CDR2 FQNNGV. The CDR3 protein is CASRRTGFHEQYF. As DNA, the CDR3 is TGTGCCAGCAGACGGACAGGGTTCCACGAGCAGTACTTC.

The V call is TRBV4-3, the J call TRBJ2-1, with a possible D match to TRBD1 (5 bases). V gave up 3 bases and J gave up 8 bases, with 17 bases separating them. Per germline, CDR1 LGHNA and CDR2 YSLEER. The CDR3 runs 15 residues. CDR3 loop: CASSHVPGQVDEQFF. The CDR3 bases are TGCGCCAGCAGCCACGTCCCAGGGCAGGTAGATGAGCAGTTCTTC.

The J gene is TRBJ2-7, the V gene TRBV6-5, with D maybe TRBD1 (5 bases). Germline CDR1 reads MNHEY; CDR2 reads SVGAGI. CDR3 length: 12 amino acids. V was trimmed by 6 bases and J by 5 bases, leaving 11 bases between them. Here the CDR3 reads CASSRKGDEQYF. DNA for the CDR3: TGTGCCAGCAGCAGAAAAGGGGACGAGCAGTACTTC.

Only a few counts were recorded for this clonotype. DNA of the CDR3: TGTGCCAGCAGCTCTAGAGGGCAGGGTGCGACTCGACAGGTCCGCTATGGCTACACCTTC. This sequence encodes CASSSRGQGATRQVRYGYTF. V is TRBV11-2 and J is TRBJ1-2, with TRBD1 as a possible D gene (6 bases). Deletions cut 4 bases from V and 4 bases from J, with 31 bases between. The germline V gene encodes CDR1 SGHAT and CDR2 FQNNGV. The CDR3 loop spans 20 amino acids.

The CDR3 DNA follows: TGTGCCAGCAGACACCTAGGACAGCCCCAGCATTTT. Protein product: CASRHLGQPQHF. V and J are TRBV6-2 or TRBV6-3 and TRBJ1-5; no reliable D call. V was pared by 6 bases and J by 7 bases, with 10 bases between. Per germline, CDR1 MNHEY and CDR2 SVGEGT. The CDR3 loop spans 12 amino acids.

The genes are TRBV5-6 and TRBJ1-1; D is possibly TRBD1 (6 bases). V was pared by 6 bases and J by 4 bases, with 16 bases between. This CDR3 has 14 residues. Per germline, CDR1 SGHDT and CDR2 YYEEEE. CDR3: CASTLERGATEAFF. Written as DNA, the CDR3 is TGTGCCAGCACACTAGAGAGGGGGGCCACTGAAGCTTTCTTT. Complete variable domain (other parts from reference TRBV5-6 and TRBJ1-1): DAGVTQSPTHLIKTRGQQVTLRCSPKSGHDTVSWYQQALGQGPQFIFQYYEEEERQRGNFPDRFSGHQFPNYSSELNVNALLLGDSALYLCASTLERGATEAFFGQGTRLTVV.

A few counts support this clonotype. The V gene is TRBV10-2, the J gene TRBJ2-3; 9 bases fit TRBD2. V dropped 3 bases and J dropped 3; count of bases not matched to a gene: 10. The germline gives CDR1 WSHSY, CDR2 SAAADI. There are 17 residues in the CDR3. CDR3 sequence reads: CASSEGLALRDTDTQYF. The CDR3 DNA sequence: TGCGCCAGCAGTGAAGGACTAGCGCTCAGGGATACAGATACGCAGTATTTT.

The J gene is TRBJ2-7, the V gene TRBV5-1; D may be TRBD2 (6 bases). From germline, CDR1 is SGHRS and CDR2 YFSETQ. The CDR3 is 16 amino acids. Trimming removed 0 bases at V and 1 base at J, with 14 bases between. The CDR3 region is CASSLAPSSGSYEQYF. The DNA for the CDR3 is TGCGCCAGCAGCTTGGCCCCGTCGAGCGGGTCCTACGAGCAGTACTTC.

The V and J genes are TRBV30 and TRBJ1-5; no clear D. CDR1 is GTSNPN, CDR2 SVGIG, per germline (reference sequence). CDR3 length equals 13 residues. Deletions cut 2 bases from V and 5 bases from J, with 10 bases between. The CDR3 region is CAWSLTLDQPQHF. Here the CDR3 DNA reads TGTGCCTGGAGTTTGACCTTGGATCAGCCCCAGCATTTT.

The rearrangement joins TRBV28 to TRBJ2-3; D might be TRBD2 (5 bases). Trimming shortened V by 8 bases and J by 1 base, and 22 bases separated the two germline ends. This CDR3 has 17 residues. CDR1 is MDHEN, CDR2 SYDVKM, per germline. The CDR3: CASPPRVGLGGTDTQYF. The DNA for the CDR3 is TGTGCCAGCCCCCCCCGTGTGGGCCTCGGGGGCACAGATACGCAGTATTTT.

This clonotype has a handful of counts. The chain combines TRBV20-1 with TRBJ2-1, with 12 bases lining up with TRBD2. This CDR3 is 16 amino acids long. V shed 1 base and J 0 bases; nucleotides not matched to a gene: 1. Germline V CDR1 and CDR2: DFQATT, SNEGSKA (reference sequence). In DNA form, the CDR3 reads TGCAGTGCTAGAGGACTAGCGGGAGACTCCTACAATGAGCAGTTCTTC. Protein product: CSARGLAGDSYNEQFF.

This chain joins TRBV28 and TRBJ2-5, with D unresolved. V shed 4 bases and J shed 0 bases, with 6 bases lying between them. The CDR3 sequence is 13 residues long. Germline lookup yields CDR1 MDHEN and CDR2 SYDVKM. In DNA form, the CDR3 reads TGTGCCAGCAGTTCCCAACACCAAGAGACCCAGTACTTC. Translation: CASSSQHQETQYF.

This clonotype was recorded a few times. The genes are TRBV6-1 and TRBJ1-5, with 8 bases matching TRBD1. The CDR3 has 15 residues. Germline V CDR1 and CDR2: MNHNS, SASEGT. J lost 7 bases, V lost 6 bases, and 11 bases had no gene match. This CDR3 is CASRSSPGGSQPQHF. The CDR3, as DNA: TGTGCCAGCAGATCGAGTCCAGGGGGCAGCCAGCCCCAGCATTTT.

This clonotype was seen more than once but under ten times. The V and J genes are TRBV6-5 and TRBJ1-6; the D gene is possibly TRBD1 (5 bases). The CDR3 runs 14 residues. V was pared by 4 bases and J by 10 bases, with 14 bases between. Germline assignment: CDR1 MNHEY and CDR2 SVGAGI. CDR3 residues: CASSSHTGGSPLHF. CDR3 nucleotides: TGTGCCAGCAGTTCTCACACGGGGGGGTCACCCCTCCACTTT.

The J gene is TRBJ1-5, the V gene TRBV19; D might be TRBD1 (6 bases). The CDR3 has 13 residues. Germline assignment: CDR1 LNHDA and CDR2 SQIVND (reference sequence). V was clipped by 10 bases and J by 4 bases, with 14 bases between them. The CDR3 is CATSTGRNQPQHF. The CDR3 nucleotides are TGTGCCACTTCTACAGGGCGGAATCAGCCCCAGCATTTT.

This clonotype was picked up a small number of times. In DNA, the CDR3 is TGCAGTGCTCTTGACTCCCTTTCGGGCGGGGAGCTGTTTTTT. Protein sequence: CSALDSLSGGELFF. The chain carries TRBV20-1 and TRBJ2-2, with D hard to call. This CDR3 is 14 amino acids long. The germline V gene encodes CDR1 DFQATT and CDR2 SNEGSKA (reference sequence). V lost 5 bases, J lost 7 bases, and 17 bases lay in between.

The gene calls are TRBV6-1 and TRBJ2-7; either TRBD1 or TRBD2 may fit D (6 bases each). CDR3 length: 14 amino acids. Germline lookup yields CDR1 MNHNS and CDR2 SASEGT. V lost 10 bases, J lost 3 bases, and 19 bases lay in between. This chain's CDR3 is CATRRGTRSYEQYF. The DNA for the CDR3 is TGTGCCACCCGACGGGGGACAAGAAGCTACGAGCAGTACTTC.

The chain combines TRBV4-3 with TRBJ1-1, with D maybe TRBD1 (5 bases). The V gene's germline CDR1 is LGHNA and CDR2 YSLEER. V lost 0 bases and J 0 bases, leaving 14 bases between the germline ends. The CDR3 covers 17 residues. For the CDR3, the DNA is TGCGCCAGCAGCCAAGATGTAACAGGCGGCATGAACACTGAAGCTTTCTTT. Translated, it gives CASSQDVTGGMNTEAFF.

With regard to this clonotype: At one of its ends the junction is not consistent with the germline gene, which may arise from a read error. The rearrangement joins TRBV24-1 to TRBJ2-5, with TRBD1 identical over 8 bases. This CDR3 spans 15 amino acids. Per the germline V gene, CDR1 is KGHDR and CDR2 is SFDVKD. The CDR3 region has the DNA TGTGCCTCCAGTGATCGGGACAGGACAAGGGAGACCCAGTACTTC. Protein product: CASSDRDRTRETQYF.

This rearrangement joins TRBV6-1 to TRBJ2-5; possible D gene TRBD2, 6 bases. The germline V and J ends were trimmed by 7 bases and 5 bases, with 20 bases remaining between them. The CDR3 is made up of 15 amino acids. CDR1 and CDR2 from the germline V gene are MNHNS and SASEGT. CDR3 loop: CASKLGLPVGETQYF. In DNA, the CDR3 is TGTGCCAGCAAACTAGGACTACCCGTCGGGGAGACCCAGTACTTC.

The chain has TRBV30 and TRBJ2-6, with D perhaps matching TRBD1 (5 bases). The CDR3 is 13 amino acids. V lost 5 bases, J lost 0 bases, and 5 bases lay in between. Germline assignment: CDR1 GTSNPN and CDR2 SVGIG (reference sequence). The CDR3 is CAWDSSGANVLTF. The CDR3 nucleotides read TGTGCCTGGGACAGCTCTGGGGCCAACGTCCTGACTTTC.

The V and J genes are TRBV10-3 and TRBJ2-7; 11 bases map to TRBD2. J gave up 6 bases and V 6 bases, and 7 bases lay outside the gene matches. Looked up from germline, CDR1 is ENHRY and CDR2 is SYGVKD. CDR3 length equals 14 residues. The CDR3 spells CAISVTSGDIEQYF. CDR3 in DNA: TGTGCCATCAGCGTGACTAGCGGGGATATCGAGCAGTACTTC.

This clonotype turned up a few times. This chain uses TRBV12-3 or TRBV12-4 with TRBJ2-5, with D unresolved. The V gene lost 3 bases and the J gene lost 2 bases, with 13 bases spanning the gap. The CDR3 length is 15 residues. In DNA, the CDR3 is TGTGCCAGCAGTTTTCACGCAGATCTTCAAGAGACCCAGTACTTC. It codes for CASSFHADLQETQYF.

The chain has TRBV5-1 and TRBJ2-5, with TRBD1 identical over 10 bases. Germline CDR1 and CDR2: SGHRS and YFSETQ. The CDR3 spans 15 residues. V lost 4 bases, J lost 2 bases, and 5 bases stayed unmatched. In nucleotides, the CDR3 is TGCGCCAGCAGCCTCTGGACAGGGGGTCAAGAGACCCAGTACTTC. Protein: CASSLWTGGQETQYF. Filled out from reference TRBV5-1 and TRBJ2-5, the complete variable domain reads KAGVTQTPRYLIKTRGQQVTLSCSPISGHRSVSWYQQTPGQGLQFLFEYFSETQRNKGNFPGRFSGRQFSNSRSEMNVSTLELGDSALYLCASSLWTGGQETQYFGPGTRLLVL.